Presented here are 19 T cell receptor beta chains from one specimen sequenced in a study of blood T cell repertoires in COVID-19. Assay used: immunoSEQ multiplex PCR; TCRdb lists only in-frame clones, some missing. This table holds about 200,000 clones, roughly 90% found once. The material sequenced was PBMCs or T cells enriched from blood (not recorded which). Receptors were obtained from a woman aged 18-29 years who had recovered from COVID-19.

This clone was seen only once. CDR3 nucleotide sequence: TGTGCCAGCAGTTCCGCTGGGGCGAGGAATTCACCCCTCCACTTT. Amino acid sequence: CASSSAGARNSPLHF. The J gene is TRBJ1-6, the V gene TRBV6-5; D is perhaps TRBD1 (5 bases). In germline, CDR1 is MNHEY, CDR2 SVGAGI. V shed 4 bases and J shed 7 bases, with 14 bases lying between them. The CDR3 is 15 amino acids.

This clone was seen once. The genes are TRBV27 and TRBJ1-6; a possible D gene is TRBD1 (6 bases). Trimming pared 3 bases from V and 10 bases from J, leaving 13 bases between. The CDR3 sequence is 14 residues long. Germline V lookup: CDR1 MNHEY, CDR2 SMNVEV (reference sequence). CDR3 coding DNA: TGTGCCAGCAGTTTCGACAGGTTTTGGTCACCCCTCCACTTT. This gives the protein CASSFDRFWSPLHF.

This chain links TRBV19 with TRBJ1-3, with a possible D match to TRBD1 (6 bases). From germline, CDR1 is LNHDA and CDR2 SQIVND (reference sequence). The V end was cut by 3 bases, the J end by 4 bases, with 10 bases between. The CDR3 is 14 amino acids. In DNA form, the CDR3 reads TGTGCCAGTAGTATCGGGGGGCGAGGAAACACCATATATTTT. Amino acids: CASSIGGRGNTIYF.

The J gene is TRBJ2-1, the V gene TRBV6-4; 7 bases fit TRBD1. This CDR3 contains 13 residues. From germline, CDR1 is MRHNA and CDR2 SNTAGT. Losses at the gene ends were 2 bases for V and 6 bases for J; bases not matched to a gene: 1. The DNA for the CDR3 is TGTGCCAGCAGTGACGGGACAGCCAATGAGCAGTTCTTC. Residues: CASSDGTANEQFF.

V usage is TRBV9 and J usage is TRBJ1-5; TRBD1 aligns across 7 bases. The CDR3 runs to 14 residues. Germline V gives CDR1 SGDLS, CDR2 YYNGEE. V lost 3 bases, J lost 5 bases, and 5 bases stayed unmatched. The CDR3 region is CASSETGIHQPQHF. The CDR3 region has the DNA TGTGCCAGCAGCGAGACAGGGATTCATCAGCCCCAGCATTTT.

The rearrangement joins TRBV27 to TRBJ2-6; D is unclear. The CDR3 consists of 18 residues. Germline lookup yields CDR1 MNHEY and CDR2 SMNVEV (reference sequence). V gave up 0 bases and J gave up 0 bases, with 12 bases separating them. The CDR3 sequence: CASSLSVRASSGANVLTF. In DNA, the CDR3 is TGTGCCAGCAGTTTATCGGTAAGAGCGAGCTCTGGGGCCAACGTCCTGACTTTC.

This clone appeared once. The rearrangement links TRBV12-3 or TRBV12-4 to TRBJ2-7; D might be TRBD1 (5 bases). Trimming removed 3 bases from V and 6 bases from J, with 12 bases in between. The CDR3 is made up of 13 amino acids. CDR3 nucleotides: TGTGCCAGCAGTTTGCTAAGGGGTGGCGAGCAGTACTTC. Amino acid sequence: CASSLLRGGEQYF.

The chain links TRBV28 to TRBJ2-3; 7 bases map to TRBD2. Germline-derived CDR1 and CDR2 are MDHEN and SYDVKM. V was pared by 2 bases and J by 2 bases, with 4 bases of the junction left unmatched. This CDR3 is 15 amino acids long. This CDR3 is CASSLPAGNTDTQYF. Written as DNA, the CDR3 is TGTGCCAGCAGTTTACCAGCGGGAAACACAGATACGCAGTATTTT.

The chain employs TRBV28 and TRBJ1-5, with D uncertain. CDR1 is MDHEN and CDR2 is SYDVKM in the germline V gene. The CDR3 sequence is 15 residues long. Trimming cost V 10 bases and J 2 bases, with 18 bases left between them. The CDR3 loop is CATSQVFWGNQPQHF. CDR3 bases: TGTGCCACCTCCCAGGTCTTCTGGGGCAATCAGCCCCAGCATTTT.

The chain uses TRBV18 and TRBJ1-2, with D unclear. The V and J ends lost 3 bases and 5 bases respectively, with 19 bases between them. Germline V gene data show CDR1 as KGHSH and CDR2 as LQKENI. The CDR3 is 16 amino acids. The CDR3 coding sequence is TGTGCCAGCTCACCTTACAACCTTCCCGGGGATTATGGCTACACCTTC. Amino acid sequence: CASSPYNLPGDYGYTF.

The V and J genes are TRBV4-1 and TRBJ1-1; D gene unclear. Germline CDR1 and CDR2: MGHRA and YSYEKL. This CDR3 is 14 amino acids long. Trimming stripped 3 bases from V and 5 bases from J, with 13 bases between. CDR3 nucleotide sequence: TGCGCCAGCAGCCATACCTTCGTGGAGACTGAAGCTTTCTTT. Its protein is CASSHTFVETEAFF.

The V gene is TRBV2, the J gene TRBJ1-4, with D unresolved. Germline lookup yields CDR1 SNHLY and CDR2 FYNNEI. The CDR3 is made up of 13 amino acids. Trimming took off 10 bases at V and 6 bases at J, with 15 bases between the two ends. The CDR3, as DNA: TGTGCCACCACCCAGGAAGTGTATGAAAAACTGTTTTTT. Translating it yields CATTQEVYEKLFF.

The V call is TRBV19, the J call TRBJ1-4; the match to TRBD1 covers 7 bases. The J segment lost 7 bases and the V segment lost 8 bases, leaving 13 bases of the junction unmatched. The CDR3 is made up of 15 amino acids. Germline CDR1 and CDR2: LNHDA and SQIVND (reference sequence). The CDR3, as DNA: TGTGCCAGTTCCATAGGGGGCGCCGGATTTGAAAAACTGTTTTTT. This codes for CASSIGGAGFEKLFF.

This chain links TRBV19 with TRBJ1-1; perhaps TRBD1 as D (6 bases). CDR3 length: 14 amino acids. Trimming left V 4 bases short and J 0 bases short, with 9 bases between. In germline, CDR1 is LNHDA, CDR2 SQIVND (reference sequence). The CDR3 region is CASSTGALNTEAFF. CDR3 DNA sequence: TGTGCCAGTAGTACAGGGGCACTGAACACTGAAGCTTTCTTT.

The gene calls are TRBV3-1 (or the pseudogene TRBV3-2) and TRBJ1-1; D ambiguous. V was pared by 6 bases and J by 0 bases, with 11 bases between. This CDR3 contains 14 residues. Germline V lookup: CDR1 LGHDT, CDR2 YNNKEL (reference sequence). CDR3 residues: CASRPSSLNTEAFF. The DNA for the CDR3 is TGTGCCAGCAGACCATCGAGTTTGAACACTGAAGCTTTCTTT.

V gene TRBV24-1 combines with J gene TRBJ2-1, with a tentative D call TRBD1 (5 bases). The CDR3 has 18 amino acids. Deletions cut 4 bases from V and 0 bases from J, with 18 bases between. Germline values: CDR1 KGHDR, CDR2 SFDVKD. The CDR3, as DNA: TGTGCCACCAGTGAGGGGCCGGGCAGACCGCGCTCCTACAATGAGCAGTTCTTC. This encodes CATSEGPGRPRSYNEQFF.

The rearrangement uses TRBV2 and TRBJ1-2, with D possibly being TRBD1 (6 bases). The germline gives CDR1 SNHLY, CDR2 FYNNEI. V shed 6 bases and J shed 2 bases, with 13 bases lying between them. The CDR3 runs to 14 residues. The CDR3 coding sequence is TGTGCCAGCAGCAGGGGCCCTCGCAACTATGGCTACACCTTC. Its protein is CASSRGPRNYGYTF.

This rearrangement joins TRBV28 to TRBJ1-1; perhaps TRBD1 as D (6 bases). The CDR3 is 11 residues long. CDR1 MDHEN and CDR2 SYDVKM come from the germline V gene. Trimming stripped 11 bases from V and 1 base from J, with 8 bases between. The CDR3 sequence: CASTGNTEAFF. For the CDR3, the DNA is TGTGCCTCGACAGGGAACACTGAAGCTTTCTTT.

The V gene is TRBV27, the J gene TRBJ1-4, with D unclear. CDR1 MNHEY and CDR2 SMNVEV come from the germline V gene (reference sequence). The CDR3 is 15 residues long. Trimming removed 1 base at V and 5 bases at J, with 11 bases between. For the CDR3, the DNA is TGTGCCAGCAGTTTATGGTCCGGGAACAATGAAAAACTGTTTTTT. Protein product: CASSLWSGNNEKLFF.